Listed below are T cell receptor beta chains from one sample, sequenced in a study of CD8 T cells in ankylosing spondylitis. One entry per CDR3 protein, called by TCRdb with MiXCR from the 5' RACE reads. This sample has more than 600,000 distinct CDR3 sequences, with around 20% found just once. Sequenced sample: blood, either unsorted or a sorted T cell fraction (not recorded which). These receptors were collected from a male donor with ankylosing spondylitis. Both conserved end residues are part of each CDR3. Fields, in order: V gene, clone size, J gene, D gene, CDR3 protein, CDR3 DNA. The D gene is left open where the match is weak. Expanded clones are given a class, and other clones once, few, many or no size at all.

TRBV2	-	TRBJ2-5	TRBD1	CASSVRGQGRGETQYF	TGTGCCAGCAGTGTGCGGGGACAGGGAAGGGGGGAGACCCAGTACTTC
TRBV29-1	-	TRBJ1-2	-	CSVVGGFGGGYTF	TGCAGCGTTGTTGGGGGCTTTGGGGGCGGCTACACCTTC
TRBV20-1	-	TRBJ2-1	-	CSARDRGVSYNEQFF	TGCAGTGCTAGAGACCGAGGGGTTTCCTACAATGAGCAGTTCTTC
TRBV18	-	TRBJ2-2	TRBD2	CASSPMGLAENTGELFF	TGTGCCAGCTCACCCATGGGACTAGCGGAGAACACCGGGGAGCTGTTTTTT
TRBV6-5	few	TRBJ2-7	-	CASSYDQGGGEQYF	TGTGCCAGCAGTTACGACCAGGGGGGGGGCGAGCAGTACTTC
TRBV7-9	many	TRBJ2-2	-	CASSFPLTGELFF	TGTGCCAGCAGCTTTCCTCTTACCGGGGAGCTGTTTTTT
TRBV7-8	-	TRBJ2-3	-	CASSWVVGSDTQYF	TGTGCCAGCAGCTGGGTGGTGGGCTCAGATACGCAGTATTTT
TRBV12-3/TRBV12-4	many	TRBJ2-5	TRBD2	CASRRTGTSGETQYF	TGTGCCAGCAGGCGTACCGGGACTAGTGGGGAGACCCAGTACTTC
TRBV18	few	TRBJ1-1	-	CASSPVGEVRQWGTEAFF	TGTGCCAGCTCACCCGTGGGGGAAGTTCGTCAATGGGGCACTGAAGCTTTCTTT
TRBV12-3/TRBV12-4	few	TRBJ2-7	TRBD1	CASSSTGTDYEQYF	TGTGCCAGCAGCTCGACAGGGACGGATTACGAGCAGTACTTC
TRBV11-1	few	TRBJ2-2	TRBD1	CASSPWTGGTGELFF	TGTGCCAGCAGCCCATGGACAGGGGGCACCGGGGAGCTGTTTTTT
TRBV7-9	few	TRBJ1-5	-	CASSLNQDQPQHF	TGTGCCAGCAGCTTAAATCAAGATCAGCCCCAGCATTTT
TRBV10-3	few	TRBJ1-4	-	CAIGPTPGNEKLFF	TGTGCCATCGGACCTACGCCAGGGAATGAAAAACTGTTTTTT
TRBV27	few	TRBJ2-2	TRBD2	CASSLTSGITGELFF	TGTGCCAGCAGTTTGACTAGCGGAATCACCGGGGAGCTGTTTTTT
TRBV5-6	-	TRBJ2-7	TRBD1	CASSPRGQGSYEQYF	TGTGCCAGCAGCCCGCGGGGACAGGGCTCCTACGAGCAGTACTTC
TRBV29-1	-	TRBJ2-7	TRBD2	CSVELAGGPGEQYF	TGCAGCGTTGAGTTAGCGGGAGGGCCGGGGGAGCAGTACTTC
TRBV5-1	-	TRBJ2-3	-	CASSSSLGADTQYF	TGCGCCAGCAGCTCGAGTCTCGGGGCAGATACGCAGTATTTT
TRBV27	-	TRBJ1-2	-	CASSLTSGSEGYTF	TGTGCCAGCAGTCTTACCTCCGGGTCTGAGGGCTACACCTTC
TRBV7-9	few	TRBJ2-5	TRBD2	CASSRTSGGSYQETQYF	TGTGCCAGCAGCCGCACTAGCGGGGGATCGTACCAAGAGACCCAGTACTTC
TRBV5-1	few	TRBJ2-7	TRBD2	CASRSSGLSYEQYF	TGCGCCAGCAGATCTAGCGGACTCTCCTACGAGCAGTACTTC
TRBV9	-	TRBJ2-1	-	CASSVSGTNNEQFF	TGTGCCAGCAGCGTCTCAGGGACCAACAATGAGCAGTTCTTC
TRBV3-1	many	TRBJ2-1	-	CASSQALDIFYNEQFF	TGTGCCAGCAGCCAAGCTTTGGACATCTTCTACAATGAGCAGTTCTTC